A single sample is the source of the 31 T cell receptor beta chains below, sequenced in a study of molecular identifiers for immune sequencing clone quantification. TCRdb passed the PCR reads through MiXCR, listing each CDR3 protein once. The sample shows around 86,000 distinct CDR3 sequences, around a fifth of them seen only once. Sequenced sample: naive CD8+ T cells from blood, with Jurkat cell RNA spiked in. Subset given: FACS-sorted CD8+CD4-CCR7+CD45RA+ naive T cells. The receptor source for this set is a human donor in good health. Some libraries in this study had Jurkat cell RNA spiked in.

This clonotype was seen repeatedly, ten times or more. The chain is built from TRBV6-1 and TRBJ1-1; 7 bases match TRBD1. Germline CDR1 and CDR2: MNHNS and SASEGT. The V gene end was trimmed by 3 bases and the J gene end by 2 bases; junction bases not matched to a gene: 6. The CDR3 length is 15 residues. CDR3 in amino acids: CASSDPAGGNTEAFF. The CDR3 DNA reads TGTGCCAGCAGTGACCCCGCAGGGGGAAACACTGAAGCTTTCTTT.

This clonotype came up many times. The rearrangement joins TRBV19 to TRBJ2-7, with TRBD2 identical over 8 bases. V was clipped by 7 bases and J by 2 bases; unmatched bases: 10. The germline V gene encodes CDR1 LNHDA and CDR2 SQIVND (reference sequence). This CDR3 is 15 amino acids long. This CDR3 reads CASTYAGGATYEQYF. The CDR3 region has the DNA TGTGCCAGTACCTACGCGGGGGGTGCCACCTACGAGCAGTACTTC. Full variable domain (remainder filled in from reference TRBV19 and TRBJ2-7): DGGITQSPKYLFRKEGQNVTLSCEQNLNHDAMYWYRQDPGQGLRLIYYSQIVNDFQKGDIAEGYSVSREKKESFPLTVTSAQKNPTAFYLCASTYAGGATYEQYFGPGTRLTVT.

On this clonotype: A clone one base away is much larger, so this may be a read error. The chain joins TRBV20-1 to TRBJ2-3; 8 bases are a match to TRBD1. This CDR3 contains 19 residues. From germline, CDR1 is DFQATT and CDR2 SNEGSKA (reference sequence). As DNA, the CDR3 is TGCAGTGCTAGGGGTGGAAACTGGGACAGGCTAGATCTGGGAGATACGCGGTATTTT. Translated, it gives CSARGGNWDRLDLGDTRYF.

This clonotype was counted at least ten times. The chain combines TRBV7-9 with TRBJ2-5; tentatively, D is TRBD1 (5 bases). V dropped 5 bases and J dropped 2 bases, with 15 bases sitting between them. This CDR3 has 15 amino acids. Looked up from germline, CDR1 is SEHNR and CDR2 is FQNEAQ (reference sequence). The CDR3 loop reads CASSRLGVPQETQYF. In DNA form, the CDR3 reads TGTGCCAGCAGCCGTTTAGGGGTTCCGCAAGAGACCCAGTACTTC.

This clonotype was detected once. The junction differs from germline at one of its ends, possibly a read error. The rearrangement links TRBV27 to TRBJ2-5; weak D call: TRBD2 (6 bases). The germline V gene has CDR1 MNHEY and CDR2 SMNVEV (reference sequence). The CDR3 is made up of 14 amino acids. CDR3 sequence (DNA): TGTGCCAGCAGTTTAATTGGCGGGATTGAGACCCTGTACTTC. Encoded protein: CASSLIGGIETLYF.

At least ten counts were recorded for this clonotype. The chain is built from TRBV7-9 and TRBJ1-1; D is possibly TRBD1 (6 bases). This CDR3 spans 12 amino acids. Trimming shortened V by 10 bases and J by 5 bases, and 14 bases separated the two germline ends. CDR1 is SEHNR and CDR2 is FQNEAQ in the germline V gene (reference sequence). In DNA, the CDR3 is TGTGCCACCCAGGGGATGCGGACTGAAGCTTTCTTT. This encodes CATQGMRTEAFF.

The sample holds many counts of this clonotype. As DNA, the CDR3 is TGCGCCAGCAGCTTGGAGTGGGGCAGGGCCTACGAGCAGTACTTC. Amino acid sequence: CASSLEWGRAYEQYF. The chain uses TRBV5-1 and TRBJ2-7; D is possibly TRBD1 (5 bases). This CDR3 contains 15 residues. Trimming took off 0 bases at V and 2 bases at J, with 12 bases between the two ends. Per germline, CDR1 SGHRS and CDR2 YFSETQ. Supplemented by reference TRBV5-1 and TRBJ2-7, the full variable domain reads KAGVTQTPRYLIKTRGQQVTLSCSPISGHRSVSWYQQTPGQGLQFLFEYFSETQRNKGNFPGRFSGRQFSNSRSEMNVSTLELGDSALYLCASSLEWGRAYEQYFGPGTRLTVT.

This clonotype was detected many times. The chain combines TRBV7-2 with TRBJ2-7; D possibly corresponds to TRBD1 (6 bases). The CDR3 extends over 17 amino acids. Germline CDR1 and CDR2: SGHTA and FQGNSA. Trimming removed 5 bases from V and 2 bases from J, with 22 bases in between. In nucleotides, the CDR3 is TGTGCCAGCAGCCCATACATAGATGTTGGGGGCCCCTACGAGCAGTACTTC. Its translation: CASSPYIDVGGPYEQYF.

This clonotype was seen at least ten times. The chain uses TRBV9 and TRBJ1-1; 10 nucleotides match TRBD1. This CDR3 has 16 residues. The V gene end was trimmed by 3 bases and the J gene end by 5 bases; junction bases not matched to a gene: 10. Germline CDR1 and CDR2: SGDLS and YYNGEE. The CDR3 is CASSGRGDRGLTEAFF. CDR3 DNA sequence: TGTGCCAGCAGCGGGCGGGGGGACAGGGGTTTAACTGAAGCTTTCTTT.

This clonotype has ten or more counts. The rearrangement links TRBV11-3 to TRBJ2-1; D tentatively fits TRBD1 or TRBD2 (5 bases each). Germline-derived CDR1 and CDR2 are SGHNT and YENEEA. This CDR3 contains 17 residues. V was pared by 5 bases and J by 0 bases, with 17 bases between. The CDR3 DNA sequence: TGTGCCAGCAGCACCCCCGGGGACCCCAACTCCTACAATGAGCAGTTCTTC. Translated: CASSTPGDPNSYNEQFF.

Many counts were recorded for this clonotype. This rearrangement joins TRBV6-5 to TRBJ2-7, with D possibly being TRBD1 (5 bases). Per germline, CDR1 MNHEY and CDR2 SVGAGI. The CDR3 consists of 14 residues. Trimming took off 6 bases at V and 0 bases at J, with 12 bases between the two ends. Here the CDR3 reads CASRTQVISYEQYF. The DNA of the CDR3 is TGTGCCAGCAGAACACAGGTCATCTCCTACGAGCAGTACTTC.

The table lists this clonotype with many counts. The rearrangement joins TRBV9 to TRBJ1-1, with 7 bases identical to TRBD1. Germline lookup yields CDR1 SGDLS and CDR2 YYNGEE. Losses at the gene ends were 2 bases for V and 0 bases for J; bases not matched to a gene: 4. The CDR3 is 15 residues long. CDR3 sequence: CASSVGQNMNTEAFF. For the CDR3, the DNA is TGTGCCAGCAGCGTGGGACAGAACATGAACACTGAAGCTTTCTTT.

This clonotype came up many times. CDR3 protein: CASSLKGGGYRDQPQHF. The CDR3 coding sequence is TGTGCCAGCAGCTTAAAGGGGGGGGGTTACAGGGATCAGCCCCAGCATTTT. V and J are TRBV7-3 and TRBJ1-5; D is perhaps TRBD1 (6 bases). Germline V lookup: CDR1 SGHTA, CDR2 FQGTGA. This CDR3 is 17 amino acids long. Trimming removed 1 base at V and 5 bases at J, with 18 bases between. The full variable domain, its missing parts supplied by reference TRBV7-3 and TRBJ1-5, is GAGVSQTPSNKVTEKGKYVELRCDPISGHTALYWYRQSLGQGPEFLIYFQGTGAADDSGLPNDRFFAVRPEGSVSTLKIQRTERGDSAVYLCASSLKGGGYRDQPQHFGDGTRLSIL.

This clonotype turned up a few times. The V and J genes are TRBV7-9 and TRBJ2-5; D uncertain. This CDR3 has 13 amino acids. The germline CDR1 and CDR2 sequences are SEHNR and FQNEAQ (reference sequence). The ends were cut back, 0 bases at V and 5 bases at J, with 7 bases in the middle. The CDR3 DNA is TGTGCCAGCAGCTTAGCAGGGCACGAGACCCAGTACTTC. This encodes CASSLAGHETQYF. The whole variable domain, filled in from reference TRBV7-9 and TRBJ2-5, reads DTGVSQNPRHKITKRGQNVTFRCDPISEHNRLYWYRQTLGQGPEFLTYFQNEAQLEKSRLLSDRFSAERPKGSFSTLEIQRTEQGDSAMYLCASSLAGHETQYFGPGTRLLVL.

The chain links TRBV28 to TRBJ2-7; D unclear. Looked up from germline, CDR1 is MDHEN and CDR2 is SYDVKM. The germline V and J ends were trimmed by 5 bases and 9 bases, with 23 bases remaining between them. This CDR3 spans 15 amino acids. The CDR3 DNA is TGTGCCAGCAGTGACGGTGGCGGCTTCTCCTGCGGGCAGTACTTC. This translates into CASSDGGGFSCGQYF.

The sample holds many counts of this clonotype. This sequence joins TRBV11-3 and TRBJ2-1; D gene unclear. The germline V gene has CDR1 SGHNT and CDR2 YENEEA. There are 13 residues in the CDR3. V lost 5 bases and J 8 bases, leaving 13 bases between the germline ends. The CDR3 DNA reads TGTGCCAGCAGCCCGACTGGGCCCGATGAGCAGTTCTTC. Protein: CASSPTGPDEQFF. The whole variable domain, filled in from reference TRBV11-3 and TRBJ2-1, reads EAGVVQSPRYKIIEKKQPVAFWCNPISGHNTLYWYLQNLGQGPELLIRYENEEAVDDSQLPKDRFSAERLKGVDSTLKIQPAELGDSAVYLCASSPTGPDEQFFGPGTRLTVL.

This clonotype has ten or more counts. This chain joins TRBV29-1 and TRBJ2-1, with D unresolved. V shed 6 bases and J shed 4 bases, with 13 bases lying between them. Germline V gene data show CDR1 as SQVTM and CDR2 as ANQGSEA. The CDR3 is 13 amino acids. Here the CDR3 DNA reads TGCAGCGTGGACGGAGATTTGTACAATGAGCAGTTCTTC. Its protein is CSVDGDLYNEQFF.

This clonotype was seen many times. V is TRBV4-1 and J is TRBJ2-5; D ambiguous. This CDR3 is 16 amino acids long. Germline V lookup: CDR1 MGHRA, CDR2 YSYEKL. The V gene lost 0 bases and the J gene lost 1 base, with 12 bases spanning the gap. The CDR3 DNA reads as TGCGCCAGCAGCCAAGACGTCAGTTGGATCCAAGAGACCCAGTACTTC. As protein: CASSQDVSWIQETQYF.

About this clonotype: A much more abundant neighbour one base away suggests this may be a read error. The V call is TRBV5-1, the J call TRBJ2-2; D is perhaps TRBD2 (5 bases). The V gene lost 4 bases and the J gene lost 7 bases, with 8 bases spanning the gap. The CDR3 has 12 amino acids. Germline CDR1 is SGHRS and CDR2 is YFSETQ. The CDR3 DNA is TGCGCCAGCAGCCTTACTAGCGGGGAGCTGTTTTTT. Its protein product is CASSLTSGELFF.

Notes on this clonotype: One base away lies a much larger clone, so this may be a sequencing read error. This chain joins TRBV19 and TRBJ2-7; TRBD1 is a possible D gene (5 bases). The CDR3 spans 12 residues. Deletions cut 10 bases from V and 7 bases from J, with 17 bases between. The germline V gene has CDR1 LNHDA and CDR2 SQIVND (reference sequence). CDR3 nucleotides: TGTGCCACCAGATCTGGGGCACAAGAGCAGTACTTC. As protein: CATRSGAQEQYF.

The chain joins TRBV6-5 to TRBJ2-1; possibly TRBD1 for D (6 bases). V gave up 10 bases and J gave up 4 bases, with 14 bases separating them. The CDR3 has 13 residues. The V gene's germline CDR1 is MNHEY and CDR2 SVGAGI. Written as DNA, the CDR3 is TGTGCCACCCAGATAGGGGGTTACAATGAGCAGTTCTTC. This codes for CATQIGGYNEQFF.

This clonotype was seen many times. V usage is TRBV6-6 and J usage is TRBJ2-3, with a tentative D call TRBD1 (6 bases). V lost 4 bases and J 2 bases, leaving 10 bases between the germline ends. This CDR3 has 14 residues. In germline, CDR1 is MNHNY, CDR2 SVGAGI (reference sequence). The DNA for the CDR3 is TGTGCCAGCAGTTCCTGGGGACACACAGATACGCAGTATTTT. Translation: CASSSWGHTDTQYF.

V and J are TRBV7-2 and TRBJ2-7, with 13 bases lining up with TRBD2. The CDR3 length is 18 residues. Germline V gene data show CDR1 as SGHTA and CDR2 as FQGNSA. The junction had 10 bases not matched to a gene; V was cut back by 5 bases and J by 0 bases. The chain's CDR3 is CASSPGLAGAAVSYEQYF. CDR3 nucleotide sequence: TGTGCCAGCAGCCCAGGACTAGCGGGGGCCGCCGTCTCCTACGAGCAGTACTTC.

This clonotype has at least ten counts. V gene TRBV27 combines with J gene TRBJ2-3; D unclear. Germline loops: CDR1 MNHEY, CDR2 SMNVEV (reference sequence). The CDR3 sequence is 15 residues long. V was cut by 2 bases and J by 4 bases, with 13 bases left in between. The DNA for the CDR3 is TGTGCCAGCAGTTTAAAAGGGTATATCGCAGATACGCAGTATTTT. Residues: CASSLKGYIADTQYF.

Concerning this clonotype itself: One base away lies a much larger clone, so this may be a sequencing read error. This chain joins TRBV4-3 and TRBJ2-7, with D possibly TRBD2 on 5 matching bases. V was pared by 8 bases and J by 4 bases, with 21 bases between. CDR3 length equals 15 residues. The germline CDR1 and CDR2 sequences are LGHNA and YSLEER. CDR3 protein: CASGNAPGRRYEQYF. CDR3 nucleotides: TGCGCCAGCGGCAACGCCCCGGGGAGAAGGTACGAGCAGTACTTC.

There are many counts of this clonotype. The chain links TRBV19 to TRBJ1-1; the D gene is possibly TRBD1 (6 bases). Germline loops: CDR1 LNHDA, CDR2 SQIVND (reference sequence). The CDR3 is 13 residues long. V was trimmed by 1 base and J by 5 bases, leaving 8 bases between them. The CDR3 sequence: CASSIGRGTEAFF. The CDR3 DNA reads as TGTGCCAGTAGTATAGGCAGGGGAACTGAAGCTTTCTTT.

About this clonotype itself: A much larger clonotype is one base distant, so this may be a read error. The chain employs TRBV7-9 and TRBJ2-1; TRBD1 matches 7 bases. CDR3 length: 16 residues. Germline V gene sequence: CDR1 SEHNR, CDR2 FQNEAQ (reference sequence). CDR3 in DNA: TGTGCCAGCAGTAAGACCGTAGGGACAGACTACAATAAGCAGTTCTTC. Its translation: CASSKTVGTDYNKQFF.

In its sample, this clonotype was seen many times. This chain uses TRBV29-1 with TRBJ2-6, with D possibly TRBD1 on 6 matching bases. In germline, CDR1 is SQVTM, CDR2 ANQGSEA. This CDR3 is 17 amino acids long. Trimming left V 0 bases short and J 0 bases short, with 12 bases between. The CDR3 spells CSVEERTESSGANVLTF. CDR3 coding DNA: TGCAGCGTTGAAGAACGGACAGAGAGCTCTGGGGCCAACGTCCTGACTTTC. Drawing the rest from reference TRBV29-1 and TRBJ2-6, the complete variable domain is SAVISQKPSRDICQRGTSLTIQCQVDSQVTMMFWYRQQPGQSLTLIATANQGSEATYESGFVIDKFPISRPNLTFSTLTVSNMSPEDSSIYLCSVEERTESSGANVLTFGAGSRLTVL.

This sequence joins TRBV4-3 and TRBJ2-3; 9 nucleotides line up with TRBD2. V lost 0 bases and J lost 7; bases outside the gene matches: 11. This CDR3 is built from 17 residues. Germline-derived CDR1 and CDR2 are LGHNA and YSLEER. The CDR3, as DNA: TGCGCCAGCAGCCAAGATCGAGCTAGCGGGAATTTGTATACGCAGTATTTT. Encoded protein: CASSQDRASGNLYTQYF.

The V call is TRBV12-2, the J call TRBJ1-1; the table assigns TRBD1, which was not confirmed against the DNA. TRBV12-2 is an annotated pseudogene. The length of the CDR3 is 11 residues. CDR3 sequence (DNA): TGTGCAAGTCGCTTAGTAGGGGGGGCTTTCTTT. Protein sequence: CASRLVGGAFF.

With respect to this clonotype: A much larger clone differs from this one at a single base, so this may be a read error. This rearrangement joins TRBV19 to TRBJ1-1; D is possibly TRBD1 (5 bases). Trimming stripped 8 bases from V and 1 base from J, with 14 bases between. CDR1 is LNHDA, CDR2 SQIVND, per germline (reference sequence). This CDR3 comprises 14 residues. CDR3 bases: TGTGCCAGTGGGATGGGGGGGTCGAACACTGAAGCTTTCTTT. Residues: CASGMGGSNTEAFF.